This T cell receptor beta chain is drawn from a study of T cell changes during pregnancy in multiple sclerosis. Profiling relied on immunoSEQ multiplex PCR, and the TCRdb table lists in-frame clones only, not all of them. The sample lists about 26,000 clones, about 88% occurring once. This CDR3 region has 15 residues. CDR1 and CDR2 from the germline V gene are SGDLS and YYNGEE. Trimming stripped 2 bases from V and 2 bases from J, with 12 bases between. Source: CD8+ T cells from peripheral blood mononuclear cells, taken in the second trimester of pregnancy. The TCR sequence derives from a female donor with multiple sclerosis, enrolled in a pregnancy study. This rearrangement joins TRBV9 to TRBJ2-3; no reliable D call. The CDR3 coding sequence is TGTGCCAGCAGCGTCGGCGGAAGCCTCACAGATACGCAGTATTTT. It specifies CASSVGGSLTDTQYF. The variable domain in full, completed from reference TRBV9 and TRBJ2-3, reads DSGVTQTPKHLITATGQRVTLRCSPRSGDLSVYWYQQSLDQGLQFLIQYYNGEERAKGNILERFSAQQFPDLHSELNLSSLELGDSALYFCASSVGGSLTDTQYFGPGTRLTVL.